This record covers a single TCR beta chain. Its antigen is undetermined. Stated treatment: oral pan-JAK inhibitor, 5-10 mg twice daily. Sorting of CD4+ and CD8+ T cells was performed on PBMCs. Sequencing templates came from extracted RNA that was reverse transcribed into cDNA. Clones were sequenced by immunoSEQ multiplex PCR, and TCRdb holds only the in-frame ones, with some missing. The sample has about 110,000 clones; roughly 84% are singletons. The data stem from a study of CD8+ T cells in alopecia areata. The wider study: The study gave tofacitinib for 6 to 18 months, then 6 months off drug.

General study findings and limits: Lesional scalp, notably in alopecia totalis/universalis, had clonality above that of normal scalp. Many expanded lesional clones remained in scalp and blood on tofacitinib.

The V end was cut by 4 bases, the J end by 4 bases, with 14 bases between. Germline assignment: CDR1 MNHNY and CDR2 SVGAGI (reference sequence). The CDR3 sequence is 14 residues long. The chain employs TRBV6-6 and TRBJ2-7; D remains ambiguous. The sample consisted of CD8+ T cells sorted from blood, taken at week 24, from a patient treated with tofacitinib. The sequence was collected from a human donor with alopecia areata. CDR3 DNA: TGTGCCAGCAGTTTTGTGGAGCTGGGTTACGAGCAGTACTTC. It yields the protein CASSFVELGYEQYF.